This entry describes one T cell receptor (beta chain). CDR3 size: 16 residues. The germline V and J ends were trimmed by 6 bases and 0 bases, with 15 bases remaining between them. CDR1 is SNHLY and CDR2 is FYNNEI in the germline V gene. These data come from a study of blood T cell repertoires in COVID-19. Profiled with immunoSEQ multiplex PCR; TCRdb holds only in-frame clones, not every one. This sample has roughly 280,000 clones, with approximately 85% found just once. The sample consisted of peripheral blood. The TCR comes from a woman in her 70s with acute or convalescent COVID-19. The chain has TRBV2 and TRBJ1-3, with a possible D match to TRBD1 (5 bases). Written as DNA, the CDR3 is TGTGCCAGCAGCCAAGACAGCCCCTACTCTGGAAACACCATATATTTT. Translating it yields CASSQDSPYSGNTIYF. Using reference TRBV2 and TRBJ1-3 for the parts outside the CDR3, the full variable domain is EPEVTQTPSHQVTQMGQEVILRCVPISNHLYFYWYRQILGQKVEFLVSFYNNEISEKSEIFDDQFSVERPDGSNFTLKIRSTKLEDSAMYFCASSQDSPYSGNTIYFGEGSWLTVV.